These 20 T cell receptor beta chains share one sample of origin, sequenced in a study of control samples from healthy donors and cancer patients. Profiling relied on immunoSEQ multiplex PCR, and the TCRdb table lists in-frame clones only, not all of them. The table has about 150,000 clones, about 94% seen once. The sequenced material came from blood. These receptors came from a man aged 35-49 years in good health.

The CDR3 loop reads CASSLFTGNNQPQHF. Here the CDR3 DNA reads TGTGCCAGCAGCTTGTTTACAGGGAACAATCAGCCCCAGCATTTT. The gene calls are TRBV5-6 and TRBJ1-5; D might be TRBD1 (6 bases). Germline loops: CDR1 SGHDT, CDR2 YYEEEE. The CDR3 totals 15 residues. The germline V and J ends were trimmed by 1 base and 3 bases, with 11 bases remaining between them.

This sequence joins TRBV18 and TRBJ2-6, with TRBD2 matching over 10 bases. This CDR3 is 16 amino acids long. The ends lost 4 bases at V and 2 bases at J; junction bases unmatched: 2. Germline values: CDR1 KGHSH, CDR2 LQKENI. The CDR3 sequence: CASSRTSGAGANVLTF. The CDR3 DNA reads as TGTGCCAGCTCACGTACTAGCGGGGCTGGGGCCAACGTCCTGACTTTC.

The chain links TRBV18 to TRBJ1-2, with a weak D call TRBD1 (5 bases). Per the germline V gene, CDR1 is KGHSH and CDR2 is LQKENI. The CDR3 loop spans 13 amino acids. V lost 0 bases and J 4 bases, leaving 6 bases between the germline ends. CDR3 in DNA: TGTGCCAGCTCACCACCCACAGGCTATGGCTACACCTTC. Protein product: CASSPPTGYGYTF.

In this sample, this clone turned up once. The V and J genes are TRBV5-3 and TRBJ1-6; D not resolved. TRBV5-3 is an open reading frame, and its role is uncertain. Trimming shortened V by 4 bases and J by 11 bases, and 13 bases separated the two germline ends. The length of the CDR3 is 13 residues. CDR3 loop: CARSPTLGTPLHF. DNA for the CDR3: TGTGCCAGAAGCCCCACTTTGGGCACACCCCTCCACTTT.

This chain connects TRBV18 to TRBJ1-2, with D possibly TRBD1 on 5 matching bases. V lost 3 bases and J 4 bases, leaving 6 bases between the germline ends. Germline values: CDR1 KGHSH, CDR2 LQKENI. The CDR3 extends over 12 amino acids. The CDR3 protein is CASSPDSYGYTF. In DNA, the CDR3 is TGTGCCAGCTCACCCGACAGCTATGGCTACACCTTC.

This chain connects TRBV4-1 to TRBJ2-3; TRBD1 aligns across 8 bases. The V gene end was trimmed by 5 bases and the J gene end by 4 bases; junction bases not matched to a gene: 11. This CDR3 has 16 residues. Germline values: CDR1 MGHRA, CDR2 YSYEKL. Here the CDR3 DNA reads TGCGCCAGCAGCGCCCAGGGGGCTCCGGGGGCAGATACGCAGTATTTT. Translation: CASSAQGAPGADTQYF.

The chain uses TRBV5-1 and TRBJ2-7; TRBD2 is a possible D gene (5 bases). V lost 6 bases to trimming and J lost 6 bases, with 19 bases between them. This CDR3 is 14 amino acids long. Germline V gives CDR1 SGHRS, CDR2 YFSETQ. The DNA for the CDR3 is TGCGCCAGCACCCCGGACGGTTCGGGGTTCGAGCAGTACTTC. This encodes CASTPDGSGFEQYF.

V and J are TRBV4-3 and TRBJ1-1; TRBD1 is a possible D gene (5 bases). This CDR3 is 13 amino acids long. The V and J ends lost 0 bases and 8 bases respectively, with 10 bases between them. CDR1 and CDR2 from the germline V gene are LGHNA and YSLEER. CDR3 bases: TGCGCCAGCAGCCAAGAATTCGGGGGAGAAGCTTTCTTT. As protein: CASSQEFGGEAFF.

The rearrangement joins TRBV4-1 to TRBJ2-7; possible D gene TRBD1, 5 bases. V gave up 3 bases and J gave up 2 bases, with 8 bases separating them. There are 13 residues in the CDR3. Germline V CDR1 and CDR2: MGHRA, YSYEKL. For the CDR3, the DNA is TGCGCCAGCAGCCAGGGGCCTACCTACGAGCAGTACTTC. Protein product: CASSQGPTYEQYF.

The chain has TRBV6-5 and TRBJ1-6; D not resolved. Trimming cost V 0 bases and J 2 bases, with 2 bases left between them. The germline V gene encodes CDR1 MNHEY and CDR2 SVGAGI. The CDR3 is made up of 14 amino acids. The chain's CDR3 is CASSYSPYNSPLHF. The CDR3 DNA is TGTGCCAGCAGTTACTCGCCCTATAATTCACCCCTCCACTTT.

The chain recombines TRBV6-2 or TRBV6-3 with TRBJ1-1; no firm D call. V lost 2 bases and J 5 bases, leaving 15 bases between the germline ends. This CDR3 contains 15 residues. Germline V lookup: CDR1 MNHEY, CDR2 SVGEGT. CDR3 sequence reads: CASSYGGGIGTEAFF. In DNA, the CDR3 is TGTGCCAGCAGTTACGGCGGAGGGATTGGAACTGAAGCTTTCTTT.

V usage is TRBV4-3 and J usage is TRBJ1-2; a possible D gene is TRBD1 (6 bases). The CDR3 is 15 residues long. The V end was cut by 1 base, the J end by 4 bases, with 13 bases between. Germline V gene sequence: CDR1 LGHNA, CDR2 YSLEER. The DNA for the CDR3 is TGCGCCAGCAGCCAAGGAACTGGGGGCGGCTATGGCTACACCTTC. This encodes CASSQGTGGGYGYTF.

The rearrangement links TRBV19 to TRBJ2-7; D may correspond to TRBD1 or TRBD2 (5 bases each). Germline V gene lookup returns CDR1 LNHDA and CDR2 SQIVND (reference sequence). The CDR3 covers 13 residues. V dropped 6 bases and J dropped 2 bases, with 11 bases sitting between them. The DNA of the CDR3 is TGTGCCAGTAGCCGGGACGGCCCCTACGAGCAGTACTTC. The encoded protein is CASSRDGPYEQYF.

The chain is built from TRBV30 and TRBJ1-2; TRBD1 aligns across 7 bases. Germline V CDR1 and CDR2: GTSNPN, SVGIG (reference sequence). The V and J ends lost 3 bases and 6 bases, in that order; junction bases with no gene match: 7. The CDR3 has 13 residues. The CDR3 nucleotides are TGTGCCTGGAGATCCGCCGGGACAGATGGCTACACCTTC. Translation gives CAWRSAGTDGYTF.

This chain connects TRBV5-1 to TRBJ1-1, with 11 bases fitting TRBD1. V shed 4 bases, J shed 0 bases, and the junction held 11 bases outside the gene matches. CDR1 SGHRS and CDR2 YFSETQ come from the germline V gene. The CDR3 is 18 amino acids. The CDR3 DNA reads as TGCGCCAGCAGCCCCCCCCCAGGACAGGGGGCGATGAACACTGAAGCTTTCTTT. The encoded protein is CASSPPPGQGAMNTEAFF.

The chain carries TRBV2 and TRBJ2-3; TRBD2 matches 16 bases. Germline loops: CDR1 SNHLY, CDR2 FYNNEI. The CDR3 runs 19 residues. V shed 6 bases and J 4 bases; nucleotides not matched to a gene: 13. The CDR3 here is CASSYPEGLAGGHSDTQYF. The CDR3 DNA sequence: TGTGCCAGCAGCTACCCGGAGGGACTAGCGGGGGGGCACTCAGATACGCAGTATTTT.

This chain links TRBV15 with TRBJ1-4; D is ambiguous. V lost 1 base to trimming and J lost 10 bases, with 16 bases between them. Per the germline V gene, CDR1 is LNHNV and CDR2 is YYDKDF (reference sequence). The CDR3 sequence is 15 residues long. DNA of the CDR3: TGTGCCACCAGCAGAGGTAAGGGATCCGCGGTAAAACTGTTTTTT. Translation: CATSRGKGSAVKLFF.

The CDR3 sequence: CAASYLRDTGELFF. The CDR3 coding sequence is TGTGCCGCTTCCTACCTCAGGGACACCGGGGAGCTGTTTTTT. The V gene is TRBV21-1, the J gene TRBJ2-2; the table's D call, TRBD1, was not checked against the DNA. TRBV21-1 is tagged as a pseudogene. The CDR3 consists of 14 residues.

This chain connects TRBV4-1 to TRBJ1-5; D is perhaps TRBD1 (5 bases). Trimming took off 3 bases at V and 6 bases at J, with 21 bases between the two ends. Germline-derived CDR1 and CDR2 are MGHRA and YSYEKL. CDR3 length: 17 residues. CDR3 nucleotides: TGCGCCAGCAGCCAGACGAAGACGGGACCGAGGGGTCAGCCCCAGCATTTT. Its translation: CASSQTKTGPRGQPQHF.

The chain joins TRBV10-3 to TRBJ1-6, with no clear D. Trimming pared 3 bases from V and 8 bases from J, leaving 8 bases between. CDR3 length: 13 amino acids. The germline CDR1 and CDR2 sequences are ENHRY and SYGVKD. CDR3 nucleotide sequence: TGTGCCATCAGTGAACTCCTACATTCACCCCTCCACTTT. Translation: CAISELLHSPLHF.